This T cell receptor (beta chain) derives from a study of PD-1 blockade in classical Hodgkin lymphoma. The study's findings and limits: Although disease activity or prior therapy may be involved, causes of the repertoire differences remain undefined.

As to this clone: Its matching antigen is unknown.

Stated time point: newly diagnosed, previously untreated cHL patient sample. Sequencing used immunoSEQ multiplex PCR; TCRdb keeps in-frame clones, though not all of them. There are under 80,000 clones in the sample; 93% occur only once, and over 2.5% lies in the top ten. CDR3 size: 14 residues. V dropped 8 bases and J dropped 9 bases, with 17 bases sitting between them. CDR1 is MDHEN and CDR2 is SYDVKM in the germline V gene. The material sequenced was peripheral blood mononuclear cells (PBMCs). This receptor was taken from a human donor with classical Hodgkin lymphoma. The chain uses TRBV28 and TRBJ1-6; no reliable D call. CDR3 DNA: TGTGCCAGCTGGTCCAGGCAGCCAGGTTCACCCCTCCACTTT. Its protein product is CASWSRQPGSPLHF.